The clone carrying this T cell receptor beta chain was found once. As originally analysed: The assay estimated nucleated cells by amplifying reference gene primers. Generated by immunoSEQ multiplex PCR, the TCRdb table keeps only in-frame clones and is missing some. V and J calls and clone size are copied from that table; D and trimming were computed from the DNA. This repertoire shows around 130,000 clones, 75% to 90% found once; its top ten account for around 2.5%. Participants, roughly 18 to 89 years old, spanned fewer than 25 US areas. Each participant's cohort was designated according to participant-reported clinical history. This CDR3 spans 15 amino acids. Germline CDR1 is SGHAT and CDR2 is FQNNGV. V was clipped by 2 bases and J by 4 bases; unmatched bases: 5. The sample is drawn from a study of blood T cell repertoires in COVID-19. As for the study in general: Sites across the United States, Italy and Spain contributed samples from acute and convalescent COVID-19.

The sequenced sample consisted of PBMCs or T cells enriched from blood (not recorded which). The origin of this receptor is a woman aged 50 to 60 who had recovered from COVID-19. V is TRBV11-2 and J is TRBJ1-5; 7 nucleotides align to TRBD1. This CDR3 reads CASSLSGQLNQPQHF. CDR3 coding DNA: TGTGCCAGCAGCTTATCGGGACAGCTAAATCAGCCCCAGCATTTT.